The next 29 T cell receptor beta chains were all read from a single sample in a study of blood T cells in healthy people across ages. PCR was performed a second time for about 7 to 12 cycles using a sample-barcoded 5' primer and a J-beta primer mix. TCRdb processed the 5' RACE reads anew with MiXCR; each CDR3 protein has one entry. Of over 950,000 distinct CDR3 sequences in the sample, about two fifths were seen once. The sequencing sample was made of blood. The receptors were gathered from a man between 18 and 29 years old in good health.

The chain joins TRBV7-9 to TRBJ2-7; D not resolved. The end of the DNA is better explained by TRBJ2-5, so the J call may be wrong. Germline values: CDR1 SEHNR, CDR2 FQNEAQ (reference sequence). This CDR3 is 15 amino acids long. CDR3: CASSPPTAGEETQYF. CDR3 nucleotides: TGTGCCAGCAGCCCTCCAACGGCAGGAGAAGAGACCCAGTACTTC.

CDR3: CASSAGEVSTEAFF. The DNA for the CDR3 is TGCGCCAGCAGCGCAGGGGAAGTGAGCACTGAAGCTTTCTTT. The V call is TRBV4-3, the J call TRBJ1-1; perhaps TRBD1 as D (6 bases). Germline V lookup: CDR1 LGHNA, CDR2 YSLEER. Trimming pared 5 bases from V and 4 bases from J, leaving 14 bases between. The CDR3 is 14 residues long.

The rearrangement joins TRBV20-1 to TRBJ2-1, with TRBD1 identical over 9 bases. CDR3 length: 15 amino acids. Unmatched junction bases numbered 11, after V lost 6 bases and J lost 5 bases. The germline V gene has CDR1 DFQATT and CDR2 SNEGSKA (reference sequence). The CDR3 spells CSADHRGQLNNEQFF. CDR3 nucleotide sequence: TGCAGTGCGGACCACAGGGGGCAATTGAACAATGAGCAGTTCTTC.

This clonotype was seen at least ten times. V and J are TRBV7-9 and TRBJ2-1, with TRBD2 matching 13 bases. The length of the CDR3 is 20 residues. Germline CDR1 and CDR2: SEHNR and FQNEAQ (reference sequence). With 8 bases clipped from V and 1 base from J, the junction kept 17 bases outside the gene matches. The CDR3 protein is CASQSSGPGTSGKSYNEQFF. In DNA form, the CDR3 reads TGTGCCAGCCAGAGTTCAGGTCCCGGGACTAGCGGGAAGTCCTACAATGAGCAGTTCTTC.

This clonotype has at least ten counts. The chain combines TRBV5-1 with TRBJ2-5; D is unclear. The CDR3 loop spans 16 amino acids. Germline CDR1 is SGHRS and CDR2 is YFSETQ. Trimming cost V 0 bases and J 1 base, with 13 bases left between them. The CDR3 is CASSLGTPNPQETQYF. CDR3 nucleotides: TGCGCCAGCAGCTTGGGAACACCTAATCCCCAAGAGACCCAGTACTTC.

Regarding this clonotype: Germline and junction disagree at one end, which may indicate a read error. This rearrangement joins TRBV7-2 to TRBJ1-2; D is unclear. This CDR3 has 11 residues. CDR1 and CDR2 from the germline V gene are SGHTA and FQGNSA. The CDR3 DNA reads as TGTGCCGGCAGCTTTGAGTATGGCTACACCTTC. It codes for CAGSFEYGYTF.

This clonotype came up once. This chain joins TRBV27 and TRBJ1-2; D remains unclear. CDR3 length: 15 amino acids. V was shortened by 6 bases and J by 2 bases, with 16 bases between the two germline ends. Per germline, CDR1 MNHEY and CDR2 SMNVEV (reference sequence). CDR3 sequence: CASRRNRRDNYGYTF. In DNA form, the CDR3 reads TGTGCCAGCAGGAGGAACCGCAGAGACAACTATGGCTACACCTTC.

The CDR3, as DNA: TGTGCCATCAGGGGGACAGAAGAATATGGCTACACCTTC. It translates to CAIRGTEEYGYTF. The chain is built from TRBV10-3 and TRBJ1-2, with TRBD1 matching over 7 bases. V dropped 6 bases and J dropped 5; count of bases not matched to a gene: 6. The CDR3 length is 13 residues. The germline V gene encodes CDR1 ENHRY and CDR2 SYGVKD.

This clonotype has only a few counts. V and J are TRBV6-6 and TRBJ1-4, with D possibly being TRBD1 (6 bases). V shed 3 bases and J shed 7 bases, with 12 bases lying between them. Germline loops: CDR1 MNHNY, CDR2 SVGAGI (reference sequence). The CDR3 sequence is 14 residues long. The CDR3 loop is CASSYVQGGEKLFF. The CDR3 DNA follows: TGTGCCAGCAGTTATGTCCAAGGGGGTGAAAAACTGTTTTTT.

This clonotype appeared a few times. The chain uses TRBV6-6 and TRBJ2-4; D possibly corresponds to TRBD1 (6 bases). CDR1 and CDR2 (germline): MNHNY, SVGAGI (reference sequence). The CDR3 has 15 amino acids. Trimming pared 5 bases from V and 5 bases from J, leaving 16 bases between. The CDR3 protein is CASSENRAVENIQYF. The CDR3 DNA is TGTGCCAGCAGTGAGAACAGGGCCGTTGAAAACATTCAGTACTTC.

This clonotype has a count of ten or more. This chain links TRBV12-3 or TRBV12-4 with TRBJ2-3; 7 bases match TRBD1. V gave up 6 bases and J gave up 5 bases; unmatched junction bases: 2. The CDR3 consists of 12 residues. The CDR3 sequence is CASSGTVDTQYF. CDR3 in DNA: TGTGCCAGCAGCGGGACAGTAGATACGCAGTATTTT.

This clonotype came up a few times. V gene TRBV5-1 combines with J gene TRBJ2-1, with D maybe TRBD2 (6 bases). Germline CDR1 and CDR2: SGHRS and YFSETQ. The V end was cut by 1 base, the J end by 7 bases, with 12 bases between. The CDR3 loop spans 14 amino acids. The CDR3, as DNA: TGCGCCAGCAGCTTGACCTTTGGGGGGAATGAGCAGTTCTTC. This encodes CASSLTFGGNEQFF.

The chain carries TRBV12-3 or TRBV12-4 and TRBJ1-6; D uncertain. Trimming removed 6 bases at V and 2 bases at J, with 11 bases between. This CDR3 is 15 amino acids long. The CDR3 protein is CASSPGGPYNSPLHF. CDR3 nucleotides: TGTGCCAGCAGCCCCGGCGGGCCCTATAATTCACCCCTCCACTTT.

The chain links TRBV10-3 to TRBJ2-3; a possible D gene is TRBD1 (6 bases). The germline V and J ends were trimmed by 2 bases and 0 bases, with 12 bases remaining between them. CDR3 length: 16 residues. Germline CDR1 and CDR2: ENHRY and SYGVKD. The CDR3 nucleotides are TGTGCCATCAGTGAGCCCGGGACATTTAGCACAGATACGCAGTATTTT. Translating gives CAISEPGTFSTDTQYF.

Comments on this clonotype: At one of its ends the junction is not consistent with the germline gene, which may arise from a read error. The genes are TRBV9 and TRBJ2-5; D remains ambiguous. From germline, CDR1 is SGDLS and CDR2 YYNGEE. There are 14 residues in the CDR3. The CDR3 nucleotides are TGTGCCGGCAGCGTAGGTTCTGGGCAAGAGACCCAGTACTTC. Translating gives CAGSVGSGQETQYF.

The chain is built from TRBV10-3 and TRBJ2-5; TRBD1 matches at 9 bases. The J call could be wrong; TRBJ2-7 is a better fit for the DNA end. The CDR3 runs to 13 residues. Germline V CDR1 and CDR2: ENHRY, SYGVKD. CDR3 region: CASGNDRGYEQYF. The CDR3 DNA reads TGTGCCAGCGGAAACGACAGGGGGTACGAGCAGTACTTC.

This clonotype was recorded a few times. The rearrangement links TRBV7-2 to TRBJ2-2, with 7 nucleotides matching TRBD2. With V trimmed by 2 bases and J by 0 bases, 3 bases remained unmatched. The CDR3 runs 16 residues. Germline V gives CDR1 SGHTA, CDR2 FQGNSA. As DNA, the CDR3 is TGTGCCAGCAGCTTAACCAGCGGGACGAACACCGGGGAGCTGTTTTTT. It encodes CASSLTSGTNTGELFF. The full variable domain, completed using reference TRBV7-2 and TRBJ2-2, is GAGVSQSPSNKVTEKGKDVELRCDPISGHTALYWYRQSLGQGLEFLIYFQGNSAPDKSGLPSDRFSAERTGGSVSTLTIQRTQQEDSAVYLCASSLTSGTNTGELFFGEGSRLTVL.

This clonotype has a handful of counts. This sequence joins TRBV6-1 and TRBJ2-3; a possible D gene is TRBD1 (6 bases). Germline V gives CDR1 MNHNS, CDR2 SASEGT. V gave up 7 bases and J gave up 2 bases, with 16 bases separating them. The CDR3 extends over 15 amino acids. In nucleotides, the CDR3 is TGTGCCAGCACCCCCTCGGGACATCACACAGATACGCAGTATTTT. It yields the protein CASTPSGHHTDTQYF.

The sample holds a few counts of this clonotype. The chain is built from TRBV4-3 and TRBJ2-1, with D tentatively TRBD1 (6 bases). The CDR3 is 17 residues long. Germline V gene sequence: CDR1 LGHNA, CDR2 YSLEER. With 1 base removed from V and 4 bases from J, the gap between germline ends came to 17 bases. This CDR3 reads CASSQGTGQSTYNEQFF. CDR3 sequence (DNA): TGCGCCAGCAGCCAAGGTACCGGACAGAGTACATACAATGAGCAGTTCTTC.

The chain couples TRBV25-1 to TRBJ2-3; 7 positions match TRBD1. Trimming cost V 4 bases and J 0 bases; bases outside gene matches: 13. CDR3 length equals 18 residues. CDR1 and CDR2 (germline): MGHDK, SYGVNS. For the CDR3, the DNA is TGTGCCAGCAGTGGACTAAGTCGACAGGGCACTAGCACAGATACGCAGTATTTT. Protein product: CASSGLSRQGTSTDTQYF.

The chain joins TRBV25-1 to TRBJ2-7, with 8 bases matching TRBD1. There are 16 residues in the CDR3. Germline V gives CDR1 MGHDK, CDR2 SYGVNS. Trimming removed 3 bases from V and 1 base from J; junction bases left unmatched: 8. The CDR3 sequence is CASSDLGTGPSYEQYF. The CDR3 DNA follows: TGTGCCAGCAGTGATCTCGGGACAGGCCCTTCCTACGAGCAGTACTTC.

V is TRBV4-2 and J is TRBJ1-1, with D perhaps matching TRBD1 (6 bases). The germline V and J ends were trimmed by 0 bases and 0 bases, with 17 bases remaining between them. CDR1 LGHNA and CDR2 YNFKEQ come from the germline V gene. This CDR3 is 18 amino acids long. CDR3 sequence: CASSQEVGTFVMNTEAFF. The CDR3 DNA reads as TGTGCCAGCAGCCAAGAAGTGGGGACATTCGTCATGAACACTGAAGCTTTCTTT.

The genes are TRBV7-2 and TRBJ2-7, with D possibly matching TRBD1 (6 bases). Looked up from germline, CDR1 is SGHTA and CDR2 is FQGNSA. The CDR3 contains 16 residues. V was pared by 1 base and J by 3 bases, with 16 bases between. The CDR3 sequence is CASSLGLSDRLYEQYF. The CDR3 DNA reads TGTGCCAGCAGCTTAGGGTTATCGGACAGACTCTACGAGCAGTACTTC.

DNA for the CDR3: TGTGCCAGCAGTTACTCGAGTGGGACCAATTACAATGAGCAGTTCTTC. Translating it yields CASSYSSGTNYNEQFF. The rearrangement joins TRBV6-6 to TRBJ2-1, with D perhaps TRBD1 or TRBD2 (5 bases each). V shed 0 bases and J shed 4 bases, with 13 bases lying between them. Germline V gene sequence: CDR1 MNHNY, CDR2 SVGAGI (reference sequence). This CDR3 comprises 16 residues.

This clonotype was counted a single time. A read error may account for a junction end that differs from germline. The rearrangement joins TRBV5-1 to TRBJ2-7; 7 bases fit TRBD1. The CDR3 length is 17 residues. Germline V gene sequence: CDR1 SGHRS, CDR2 YFSETQ. DNA for the CDR3: TGCGCCGGCAGCCCAAGTTCCGGGACAGTAGTGGACTACGAGCAGTACTTC. It is translated as CAGSPSSGTVVDYEQYF.

The J gene is TRBJ1-2, the V gene TRBV12-3 or TRBV12-4; no clear D gene. Between the trimmed V and J ends, which lost 6 bases and 7 bases, there was a span of 18 bases. The CDR3 loop spans 14 amino acids. The CDR3 region is CASSSPGRSLGYTF. For the CDR3, the DNA is TGTGCCAGCAGCTCACCCGGACGGAGCCTTGGCTACACCTTC.

The chain is built from TRBV11-2 and TRBJ2-3; D unresolved. The CDR3 contains 15 residues. Trimming stripped 7 bases from V and 9 bases from J, with 23 bases between. Looked up from germline, CDR1 is SGHAT and CDR2 is FQNNGV. The CDR3 nucleotides are TGTGCCAGCATCAAATCCCGGTCGTGGGAAGGGACGCAGTATTTT. It is translated as CASIKSRSWEGTQYF.

This clonotype showed up just once. The chain couples TRBV3-1 to TRBJ1-2; tentative D call: TRBD1 (5 bases). The CDR3 extends over 13 amino acids. V lost 3 bases and J 4 bases, leaving 9 bases between the germline ends. Germline V gives CDR1 LGHDT, CDR2 YNNKEL (reference sequence). The CDR3 loop reads CASSQGPIYGYTF. CDR3 sequence (DNA): TGTGCCAGCAGCCAGGGACCGATCTATGGCTACACCTTC. Using reference TRBV3-1 and TRBJ1-2 for the parts outside the CDR3, the full variable domain is DTAVSQTPKYLVTQMGNDKSIKCEQNLGHDTMYWYKQDSKKFLKIMFSYNNKELIINETVPNRFSPKSPDKAHLNLHINSLELGDSAVYFCASSQGPIYGYTFGSGTRLTVV.

In its sample, this clonotype was seen once. A much bigger clone sits one base away, suggesting this may be a read error. The chain links TRBV28 to TRBJ1-2; 10 bases match TRBD1. CDR3 size: 13 residues. Germline V lookup: CDR1 MDHEN, CDR2 SYDVKM. CDR3 nucleotide sequence: TGTGTCAGCAGTCGGACAGGGGGCTATGGCTACACCTTC. Translation gives CVSSRTGGYGYTF.